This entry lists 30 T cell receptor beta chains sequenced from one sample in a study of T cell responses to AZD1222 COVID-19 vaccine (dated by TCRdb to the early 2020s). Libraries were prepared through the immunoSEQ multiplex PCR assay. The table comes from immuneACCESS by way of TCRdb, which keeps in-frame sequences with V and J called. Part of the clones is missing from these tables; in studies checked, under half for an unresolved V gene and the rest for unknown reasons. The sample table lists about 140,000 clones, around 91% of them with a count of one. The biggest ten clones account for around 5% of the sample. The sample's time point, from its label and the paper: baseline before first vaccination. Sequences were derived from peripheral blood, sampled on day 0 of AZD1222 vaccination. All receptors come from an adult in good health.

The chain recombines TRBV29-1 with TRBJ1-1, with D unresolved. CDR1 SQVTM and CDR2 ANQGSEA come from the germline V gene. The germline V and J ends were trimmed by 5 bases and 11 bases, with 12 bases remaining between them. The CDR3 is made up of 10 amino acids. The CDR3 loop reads CSVRTVSAFF. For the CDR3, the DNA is TGCAGCGTTAGGACGGTATCCGCTTTCTTT.

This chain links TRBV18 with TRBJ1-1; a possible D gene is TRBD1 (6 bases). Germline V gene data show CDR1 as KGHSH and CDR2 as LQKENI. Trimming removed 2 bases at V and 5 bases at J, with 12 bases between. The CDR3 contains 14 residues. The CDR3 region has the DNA TGTGCCAGCTCACCATCAGTGAGGGGGACTGAAGCTTTCTTT. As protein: CASSPSVRGTEAFF.

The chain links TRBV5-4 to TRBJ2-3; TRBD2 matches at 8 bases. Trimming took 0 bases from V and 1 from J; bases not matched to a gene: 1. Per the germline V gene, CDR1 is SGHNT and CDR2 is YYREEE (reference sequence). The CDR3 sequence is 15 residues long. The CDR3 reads CASSLAGGGTDTQYF. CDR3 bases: TGTGCCAGCAGCTTGGCCGGGGGGGGCACAGATACGCAGTATTTT.

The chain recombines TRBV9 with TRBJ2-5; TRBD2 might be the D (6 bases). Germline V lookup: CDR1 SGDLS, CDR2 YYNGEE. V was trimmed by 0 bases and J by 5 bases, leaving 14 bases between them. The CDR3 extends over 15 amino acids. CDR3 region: CASSVDPGARETQYF. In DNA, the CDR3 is TGTGCCAGCAGCGTAGATCCGGGAGCCCGCGAGACCCAGTACTTC.

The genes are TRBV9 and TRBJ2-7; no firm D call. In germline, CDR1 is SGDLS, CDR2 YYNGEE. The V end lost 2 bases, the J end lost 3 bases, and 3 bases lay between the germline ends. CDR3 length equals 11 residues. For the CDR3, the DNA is TGTGCCAGCAGCGTTTACTACGAGCAGTACTTC. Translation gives CASSVYYEQYF.

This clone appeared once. The CDR3 loop is CASSDRLAGGPIYNEQFF. In DNA form, the CDR3 reads TGTGCCAGCAGTGATAGACTAGCGGGAGGGCCAATTTACAATGAGCAGTTCTTC. The chain recombines TRBV2 with TRBJ2-1; 14 positions match TRBD2. V gave up 3 bases and J gave up 4 bases; unmatched junction bases: 8. Germline V lookup: CDR1 SNHLY, CDR2 FYNNEI. The CDR3 covers 18 residues.

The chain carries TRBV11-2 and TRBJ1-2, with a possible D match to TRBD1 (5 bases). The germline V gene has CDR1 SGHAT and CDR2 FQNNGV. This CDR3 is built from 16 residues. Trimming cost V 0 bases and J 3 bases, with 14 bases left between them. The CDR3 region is CASSLDRAGWDYGYTF. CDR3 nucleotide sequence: TGTGCCAGCAGCTTAGATCGGGCAGGGTGGGACTATGGCTACACCTTC.

The CDR3 DNA sequence: TGTGCCAGCAGCCAAGACGTCAGCGGGATAAAAGAGACCCAGTACTTC. Translation gives CASSQDVSGIKETQYF. V gene TRBV3-1 (or the pseudogene TRBV3-2) combines with J gene TRBJ2-5, with 7 bases lining up with TRBD2. CDR1 and CDR2 from the germline V gene are LGHDT and YNNKEL (reference sequence). The CDR3 loop spans 16 amino acids. The junction had 7 bases not matched to a gene; V was cut back by 0 bases and J by 3 bases.

Written as DNA, the CDR3 is TGTGCCAGCAGTTATCACCGGGGCAACTCTGGAAACACCATATATTTT. Translation: CASSYHRGNSGNTIYF. The V and J genes are TRBV9 and TRBJ1-3; D may be TRBD1 (5 bases). CDR1 is SGDLS and CDR2 is YYNGEE in the germline V gene. The CDR3 is 16 residues long. Between the trimmed V and J ends, which lost 5 bases and 0 bases, there was a span of 15 bases.

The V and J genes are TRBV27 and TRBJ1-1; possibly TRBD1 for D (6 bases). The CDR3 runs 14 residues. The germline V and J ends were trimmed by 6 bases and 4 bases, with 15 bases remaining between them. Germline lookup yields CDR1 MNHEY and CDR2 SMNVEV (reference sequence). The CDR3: CASSLRPDSTEAFF. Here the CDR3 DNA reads TGTGCCAGCAGCCTACGCCCGGACAGCACTGAAGCTTTCTTT.

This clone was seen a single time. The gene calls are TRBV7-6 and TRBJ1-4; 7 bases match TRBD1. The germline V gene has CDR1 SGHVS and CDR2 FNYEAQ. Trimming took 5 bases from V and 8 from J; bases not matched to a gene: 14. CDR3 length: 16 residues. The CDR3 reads CASSGAGGGLGEKLFF. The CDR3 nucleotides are TGTGCCAGCAGCGGAGCAGGGGGGGGACTGGGCGAAAAACTGTTTTTT.

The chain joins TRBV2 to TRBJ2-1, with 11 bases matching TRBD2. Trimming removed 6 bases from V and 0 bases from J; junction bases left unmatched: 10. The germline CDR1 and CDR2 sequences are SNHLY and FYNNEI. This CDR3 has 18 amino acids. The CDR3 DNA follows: TGTGCCAGCAGGGAGCCGGGACTAGCGGAGAGCTCCTACAATGAGCAGTTCTTC. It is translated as CASREPGLAESSYNEQFF.

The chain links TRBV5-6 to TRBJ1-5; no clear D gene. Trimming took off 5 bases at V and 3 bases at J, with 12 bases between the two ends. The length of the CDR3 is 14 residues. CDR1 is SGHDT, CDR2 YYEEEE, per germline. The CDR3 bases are TGTGCCAGCAGTCCGGACGGGAACAATCAGCCCCAGCATTTT. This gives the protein CASSPDGNNQPQHF.

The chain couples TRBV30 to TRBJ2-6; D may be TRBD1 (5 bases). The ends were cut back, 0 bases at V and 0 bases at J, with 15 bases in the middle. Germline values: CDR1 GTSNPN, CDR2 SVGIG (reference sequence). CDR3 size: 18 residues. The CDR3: CAWSVTWGQSSGANVLTF. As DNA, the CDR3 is TGTGCCTGGAGTGTGACTTGGGGCCAATCCTCTGGGGCCAACGTCCTGACTTTC.

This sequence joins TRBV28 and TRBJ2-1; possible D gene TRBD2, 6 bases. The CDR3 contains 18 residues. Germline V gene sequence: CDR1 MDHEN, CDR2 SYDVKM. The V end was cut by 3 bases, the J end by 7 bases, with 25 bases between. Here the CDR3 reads CASSFMGMGAGGRNEQFF. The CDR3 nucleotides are TGTGCCAGCAGTTTTATGGGCATGGGAGCGGGTGGCAGGAATGAGCAGTTCTTC.

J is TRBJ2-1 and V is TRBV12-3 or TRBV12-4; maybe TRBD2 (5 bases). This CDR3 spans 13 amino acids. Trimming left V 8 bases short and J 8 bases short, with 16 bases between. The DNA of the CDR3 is TGTGCCAGCGGCCCGTTAGCGACCGATGAGCAGTTCTTC. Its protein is CASGPLATDEQFF.

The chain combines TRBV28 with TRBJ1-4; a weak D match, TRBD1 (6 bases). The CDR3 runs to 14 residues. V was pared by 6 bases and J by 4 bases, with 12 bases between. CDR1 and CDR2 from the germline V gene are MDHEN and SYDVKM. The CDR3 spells CASSQDRGNEKLFF. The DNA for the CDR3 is TGTGCCAGCAGCCAGGACAGAGGTAATGAAAAACTGTTTTTT.

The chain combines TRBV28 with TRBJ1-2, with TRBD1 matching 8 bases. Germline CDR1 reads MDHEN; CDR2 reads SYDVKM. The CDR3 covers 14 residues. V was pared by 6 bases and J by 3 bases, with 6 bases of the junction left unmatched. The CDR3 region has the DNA TGTGCCAGCAGGGCCGGGACAGGTGACTATGGCTACACCTTC. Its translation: CASRAGTGDYGYTF.

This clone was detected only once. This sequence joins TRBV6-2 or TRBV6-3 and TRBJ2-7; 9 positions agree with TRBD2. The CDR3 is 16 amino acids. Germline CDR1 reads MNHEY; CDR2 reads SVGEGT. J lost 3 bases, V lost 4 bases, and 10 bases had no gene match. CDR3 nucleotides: TGTGCCAGCAGTTTTGAACGCATTAGCGGGAGCTACGAGCAGTACTTC. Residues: CASSFERISGSYEQYF.

This CDR3 is CASSPGLGDTQYF. The CDR3 DNA is TGTGCCAGCAGTCCCGGCCTGGGTGATACGCAGTATTTT. The V call is TRBV27, the J call TRBJ2-3; D gene ambiguous. The germline V gene has CDR1 MNHEY and CDR2 SMNVEV (reference sequence). The CDR3 is made up of 13 amino acids. Trimming shortened V by 5 bases and J by 6 bases, and 12 bases separated the two germline ends.

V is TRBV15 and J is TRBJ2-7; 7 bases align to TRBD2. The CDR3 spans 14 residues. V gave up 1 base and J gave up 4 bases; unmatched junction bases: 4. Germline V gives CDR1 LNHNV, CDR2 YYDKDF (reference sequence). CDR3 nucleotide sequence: TGTGCCACCAGCAGAGGGACTAGTGGATACGAGCAGTACTTC. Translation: CATSRGTSGYEQYF.

CDR3 sequence (DNA): TGTGCCAGCAGCCGATATAGCGGGAGAACAGATACGCAGTATTTT. Protein product: CASSRYSGRTDTQYF. This rearrangement joins TRBV6-5 to TRBJ2-3, with 9 bases fitting TRBD2. Trimming took 6 bases from V and 3 from J; bases not matched to a gene: 7. The CDR3 is 15 residues long. Germline loops: CDR1 MNHEY, CDR2 SVGAGI.

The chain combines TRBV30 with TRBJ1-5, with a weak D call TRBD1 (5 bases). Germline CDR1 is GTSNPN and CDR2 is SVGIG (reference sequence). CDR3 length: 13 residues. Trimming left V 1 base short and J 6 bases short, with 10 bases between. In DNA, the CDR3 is TGTGCCTGGAGTGGGGGGTCGGCTCAGCCCCAGCATTTT. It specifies CAWSGGSAQPQHF.

CDR3 nucleotide sequence: TGTGCCAGCAGCGACCTCATAGAAGAGACCCAGTACTTC. Amino acids: CASSDLIEETQYF. J is TRBJ2-5 and V is TRBV27; D is unclear. Germline CDR1 is MNHEY and CDR2 is SMNVEV (reference sequence). The length of the CDR3 is 13 residues. V lost 6 bases and J lost 3, with 11 bases in between.

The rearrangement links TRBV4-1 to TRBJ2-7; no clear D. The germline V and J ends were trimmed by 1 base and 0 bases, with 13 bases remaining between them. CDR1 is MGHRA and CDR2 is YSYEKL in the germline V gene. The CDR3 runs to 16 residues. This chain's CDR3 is CASSQGLVGSSYEQYF. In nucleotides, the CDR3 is TGCGCCAGCAGCCAAGGGTTAGTAGGAAGCTCCTACGAGCAGTACTTC.

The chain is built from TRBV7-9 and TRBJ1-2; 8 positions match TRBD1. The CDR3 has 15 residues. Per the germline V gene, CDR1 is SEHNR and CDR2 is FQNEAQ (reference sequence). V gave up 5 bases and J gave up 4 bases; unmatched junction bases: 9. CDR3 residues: CASSTLGQGFYGYTF. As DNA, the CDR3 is TGTGCCAGCAGCACCCTAGGACAGGGTTTCTATGGCTACACCTTC. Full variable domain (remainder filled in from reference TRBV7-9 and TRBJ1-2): DTGVSQNPRHKITKRGQNVTFRCDPISEHNRLYWYRQTLGQGPEFLTYFQNEAQLEKSRLLSDRFSAERPKGSFSTLEIQRTEQGDSAMYLCASSTLGQGFYGYTFGSGTRLTVV.

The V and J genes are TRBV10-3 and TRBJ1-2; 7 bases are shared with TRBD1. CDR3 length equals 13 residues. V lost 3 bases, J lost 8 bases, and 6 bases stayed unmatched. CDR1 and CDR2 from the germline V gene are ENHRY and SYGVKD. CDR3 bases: TGTGCCATCAGTGAAGGGGGCGCTTGGGGCTACACCTTC. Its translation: CAISEGGAWGYTF.

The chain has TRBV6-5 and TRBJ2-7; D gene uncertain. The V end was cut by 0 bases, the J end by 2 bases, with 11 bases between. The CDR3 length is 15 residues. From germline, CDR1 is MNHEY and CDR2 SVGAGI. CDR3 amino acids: CASSYSSLGTYEQYF. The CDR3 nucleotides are TGTGCCAGCAGTTACTCGAGTCTGGGTACCTACGAGCAGTACTTC.

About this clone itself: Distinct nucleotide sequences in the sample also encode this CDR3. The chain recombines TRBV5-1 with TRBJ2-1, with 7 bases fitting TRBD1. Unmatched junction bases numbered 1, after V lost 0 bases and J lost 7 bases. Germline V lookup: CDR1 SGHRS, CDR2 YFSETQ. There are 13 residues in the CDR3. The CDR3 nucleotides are TGCGCCAGCAGCTTGGGCAGGGGGAATGAGCAGTTCTTC. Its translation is CASSLGRGNEQFF.

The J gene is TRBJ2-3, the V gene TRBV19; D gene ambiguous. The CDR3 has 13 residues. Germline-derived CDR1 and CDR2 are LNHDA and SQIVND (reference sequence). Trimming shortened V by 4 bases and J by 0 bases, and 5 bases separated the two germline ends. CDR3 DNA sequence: TGTGCCAGTAGTAAGCTAAGCACAGATACGCAGTATTTT. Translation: CASSKLSTDTQYF.